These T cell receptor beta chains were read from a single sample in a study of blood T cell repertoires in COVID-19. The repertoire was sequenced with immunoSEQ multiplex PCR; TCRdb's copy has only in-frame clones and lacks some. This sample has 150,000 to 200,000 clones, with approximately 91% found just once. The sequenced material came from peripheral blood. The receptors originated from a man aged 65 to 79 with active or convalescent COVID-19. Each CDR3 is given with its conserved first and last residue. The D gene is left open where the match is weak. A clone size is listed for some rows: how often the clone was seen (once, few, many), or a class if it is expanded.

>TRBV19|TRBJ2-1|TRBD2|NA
CASRGTSVSEQFF
TGTGCCAGTAGGGGGACTAGCGTTAGTGAGCAGTTCTTC
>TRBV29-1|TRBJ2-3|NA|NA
CSVGQGVGDTQYF
TGCAGCGTTGGGCAGGGTGTGGGAGATACGCAGTATTTT
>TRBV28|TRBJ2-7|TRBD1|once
CASEDRGDEQYF
TGTGCCAGCGAAGACAGGGGGGACGAGCAGTACTTC
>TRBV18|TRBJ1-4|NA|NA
CASSRTGSATNEKLFF
TGTGCCAGCTCACGCACCGGGAGTGCAACTAATGAAAAACTGTTTTTT
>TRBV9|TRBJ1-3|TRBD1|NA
CASSPHLQGATGNTIYF
TGTGCCAGCAGCCCCCATCTACAGGGGGCGACTGGAAACACCATATATTTT
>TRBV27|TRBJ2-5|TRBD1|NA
CASSFANRGLEAQYF
TGTGCCAGCAGTTTCGCCAACAGGGGTCTTGAGGCCCAGTACTTC
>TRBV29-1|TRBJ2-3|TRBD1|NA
CSVLGQGSTDTQYF
TGCAGCGTCCTGGGACAGGGGAGCACAGATACGCAGTATTTT
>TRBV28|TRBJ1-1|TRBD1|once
CASSLSQGAGENTEAFF
TGTGCCAGCAGTTTATCTCAGGGGGCGGGGGAGAACACTGAAGCTTTCTTT
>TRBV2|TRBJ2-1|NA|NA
CASRATSSPPEQFF
TGTGCCAGCCGTGCAACTAGCAGCCCCCCGGAGCAGTTCTTC
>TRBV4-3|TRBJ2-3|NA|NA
CASSHQASTDTQYF
TGCGCCAGCAGCCATCAAGCGAGCACAGATACGCAGTATTTT
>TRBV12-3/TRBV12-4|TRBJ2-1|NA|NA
CASSLGAANEQFF
TGTGCCAGCAGTTTAGGGGCAGCCAATGAGCAGTTCTTC
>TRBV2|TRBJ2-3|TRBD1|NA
CASSVGQLLSDTQYF
TGTGCCAGCAGCGTGGGACAGTTACTCTCGGATACGCAGTATTTT
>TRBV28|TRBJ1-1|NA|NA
CASGPGSKLAFF
TGTGCCAGCGGGCCAGGTTCGAAGTTAGCTTTCTTT
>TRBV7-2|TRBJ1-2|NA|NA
CASSEGQQSNYGYTF
TGTGCCAGCAGCGAAGGACAGCAGTCCAACTATGGCTACACCTTC
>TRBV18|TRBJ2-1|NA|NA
CASSSGQGGYNEQFF
TGTGCCAGCTCATCCGGGCAGGGGGGCTACAATGAGCAGTTCTTC
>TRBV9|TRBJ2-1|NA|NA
CASSLEGGGLLSFQFF
TGTGCCAGCAGCCTCGAGGGGGGAGGGCTCCTATCTTTCCAGTTCTTC
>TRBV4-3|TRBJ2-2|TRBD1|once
CASSQWTGTHTGELFF
TGCGCCAGCAGCCAGTGGACAGGGACCCACACCGGGGAGCTGTTTTTT
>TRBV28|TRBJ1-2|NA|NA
CASSFQGLIYGYTF
TGTGCCAGCAGTTTTCAGGGGCTTATCTATGGCTACACCTTC
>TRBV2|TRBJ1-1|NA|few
CASTYRVSTEAFF
TGTGCCAGCACCTACAGGGTATCCACTGAAGCTTTCTTT
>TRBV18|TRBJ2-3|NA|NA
CASSEDLVRTDTQYF
TGTGCCAGCTCAGAGGACTTGGTTAGGACAGATACGCAGTATTTT
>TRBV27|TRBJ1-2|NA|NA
CASSRVGGNQGGYTF
TGTGCCAGCAGTCGGGTCGGCGGAAACCAAGGAGGCTACACCTTC
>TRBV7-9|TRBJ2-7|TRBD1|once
CASSQQGASREQYF
TGTGCCAGCAGCCAACAGGGGGCTTCGAGGGAGCAGTACTTC
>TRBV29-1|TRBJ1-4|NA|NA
CSVLLLEKLFF
TGCAGCGTCCTACTTTTAGAAAAACTGTTTTTT
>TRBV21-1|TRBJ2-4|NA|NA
CASSKGGDCKNIQYF
TGTGCCAGCAGCAAAGGCGGGGATTGCAAAAACATTCAGTACTTC
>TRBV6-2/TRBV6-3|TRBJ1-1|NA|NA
CASSSVNTEAFF
TGTGCCAGCAGCTCAGTAAACACTGAAGCTTTCTTT
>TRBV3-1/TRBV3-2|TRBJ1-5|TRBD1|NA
CASSQGVAGGQPQHF
TGTGCCAGCAGCCAGGGGGTGGCAGGGGGTCAGCCCCAGCATTTT
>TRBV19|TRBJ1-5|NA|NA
CASTEGTSNQPQHF
TGTGCCAGTACAGAGGGAACGAGCAATCAGCCCCAGCATTTT
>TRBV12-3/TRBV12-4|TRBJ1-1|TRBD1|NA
CASRQGTATEAFF
TGTGCCAGCAGGCAAGGGACAGCAACTGAAGCTTTCTTT
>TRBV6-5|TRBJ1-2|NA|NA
CASRTQGHDGYTF
TGTGCCAGCAGGACACAGGGACATGATGGCTACACCTTC
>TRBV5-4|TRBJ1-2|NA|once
CAGFTRTAKKGYTF
TGTGCCGGATTCACTCGGACAGCTAAGAAGGGCTACACCTTC
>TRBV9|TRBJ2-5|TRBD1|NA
CASSVAWGQGQETQYF
TGTGCCAGCAGCGTAGCCTGGGGACAGGGACAAGAGACCCAGTACTTC
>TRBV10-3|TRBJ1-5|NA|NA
CATGWDQPQHF
TGTGCCACGGGGTGGGATCAGCCCCAGCATTTT
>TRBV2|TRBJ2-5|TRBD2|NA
CASSPGLAAKETQYF
TGTGCCAGCAGCCCGGGACTAGCGGCCAAAGAGACCCAGTACTTC
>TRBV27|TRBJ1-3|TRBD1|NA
CASRGQGAFGNTIYF
TGTGCCAGCAGGGGACAGGGTGCCTTCGGAAACACCATATATTTT
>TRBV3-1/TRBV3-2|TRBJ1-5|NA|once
CASSQGRGQPQHF
TGTGCCAGCAGCCAAGGCCGGGGTCAGCCCCAGCATTTT
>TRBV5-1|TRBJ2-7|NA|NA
CASSYGPGEGEQYF
TGCGCCAGCAGCTACGGACCGGGTGAGGGCGAGCAGTACTTC
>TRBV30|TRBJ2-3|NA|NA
CAWSDNDPGDTQYF
TGTGCCTGGAGCGATAATGACCCGGGGGATACGCAGTATTTT
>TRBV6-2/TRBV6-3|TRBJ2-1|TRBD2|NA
CASSFTLMIAGGLYNEQFF
TGTGCCAGCAGTTTCACCCTAATGATCGCGGGGGGCCTATACAATGAGCAGTTCTTC
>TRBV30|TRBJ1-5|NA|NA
CAWSVGRGSPQHF
TGTGCCTGGAGTGTAGGTCGAGGGTCTCCCCAGCATTTT
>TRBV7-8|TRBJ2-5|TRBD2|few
CASSLTAGSKETQYF
TGTGCCAGCAGCTTAACAGCGGGGTCTAAAGAGACCCAGTACTTC
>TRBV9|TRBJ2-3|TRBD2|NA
CASSVATSAITDTQYF
TGTGCCAGCAGCGTAGCTACTAGCGCAATCACAGATACGCAGTATTTT
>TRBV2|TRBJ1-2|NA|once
CASRPDSLNYGYTF
TGTGCCAGCAGGCCCGACAGCCTTAACTATGGCTACACCTTC
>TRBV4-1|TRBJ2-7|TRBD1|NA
CASSPGTGVRDEQYF
TGCGCCAGCAGCCCCGGGACAGGGGTGAGGGACGAGCAGTACTTC
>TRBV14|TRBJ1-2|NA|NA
CASSQAEYGYTF
TGTGCCAGCAGCCAAGCGGAGTATGGCTACACCTTC
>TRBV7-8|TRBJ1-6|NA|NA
CASSLASPGRGGSPLHF
TGTGCCAGCAGCTTAGCTAGTCCAGGCCGAGGGGGTTCACCCCTCCACTTT
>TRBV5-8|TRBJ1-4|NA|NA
CASSLDRAPFGEKLFF
TGTGCCAGCAGCTTGGACAGGGCGCCGTTTGGTGAAAAACTGTTTTTT
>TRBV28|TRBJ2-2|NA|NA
CASRSDSYPGELFF
TGTGCCAGCAGATCTGACAGTTATCCCGGGGAGCTGTTTTTT
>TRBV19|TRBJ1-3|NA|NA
CASSILGNAGGNTIYF
TGTGCCAGTAGTATACTAGGCAATGCGGGAGGAAACACCATATATTTT
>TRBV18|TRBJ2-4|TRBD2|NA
CASSPPGSSGSYIQYF
TGTGCCAGCTCACCACCGGGATCTAGCGGGAGTTACATTCAGTACTTC
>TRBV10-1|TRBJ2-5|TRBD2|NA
CASGEGPETQYF
TGCGCCAGCGGGGAGGGGCCAGAGACCCAGTACTTC
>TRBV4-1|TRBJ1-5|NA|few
CASSTQFNQPQHF
TGCGCCAGCAGCACCCAGTTCAATCAGCCCCAGCATTTT
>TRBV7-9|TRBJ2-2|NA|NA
CASSLASTGELFF
TGTGCCAGCAGCTTAGCGAGTACCGGGGAGCTGTTTTTT
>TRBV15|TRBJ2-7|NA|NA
CATSRARGRRGSSYEQYF
TGTGCCACCAGCAGGGCCCGGGGTAGGAGGGGCAGCTCCTACGAGCAGTACTTC
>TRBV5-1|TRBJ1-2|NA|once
CASSPRAGYGYTF
TGCGCCAGCAGCCCGAGGGCAGGCTATGGCTACACCTTC
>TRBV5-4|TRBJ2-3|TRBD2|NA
CASSSGGTSGNTDTQYF
TGTGCCAGCAGCTCAGGGGGGACTAGCGGGAACACAGATACGCAGTATTTT